One sample yielded the 7 T cell receptor beta chains listed below, sequenced in a study of CD8+ T cells in alopecia areata. cDNA reverse transcribed from extracted RNA served as the sequencing template. Sequencing was performed with immunoSEQ multiplex PCR; in TCRdb, only in-frame clones are kept and a portion is missing. The sample lists fewer than 200,000 clones, about 54% occurring once. As for treatment: oral pan-JAK inhibitor, 5-10 mg twice daily. Specimen: CD4+ T cells sorted from blood, collected at week 56, from a patient treated with tofacitinib. The receptors here all came from a human donor with alopecia areata.

This clone showed up just once. CDR3 bases: TGTGCCTGCTACAGGGACAGTTACCGCTATGGCTACACCTTC. Protein: CACYRDSYRYGYTF. The rearrangement uses TRBV30 and TRBJ1-2, with 7 nucleotides matching TRBD1. The germline V gene has CDR1 GTSNPN and CDR2 SVGIG (reference sequence). The CDR3 extends over 14 amino acids. The ends lost 6 bases at V and 4 bases at J; junction bases unmatched: 11.

The genes are TRBV4-1 and TRBJ2-5; D is unresolved. Germline V gives CDR1 MGHRA, CDR2 YSYEKL. The CDR3 extends over 13 amino acids. V was clipped by 6 bases and J by 7 bases, with 15 bases between them. The CDR3 nucleotides are TGCGCCAGCAGTCCTGACTTGGGATGGACCCAGTACTTC. Amino acid sequence: CASSPDLGWTQYF.

A few counts support this clone. The genes are TRBV29-1 and TRBJ2-7; 7 bases match TRBD1. Per the germline V gene, CDR1 is SQVTM and CDR2 is ANQGSEA. The CDR3 sequence is 15 residues long. Trimming took 5 bases from V and 0 from J; bases not matched to a gene: 10. The CDR3, as DNA: TGCAGCGTTCTAGGCGGACAGGCGATCTCCTACGAGCAGTACTTC. Protein sequence: CSVLGGQAISYEQYF.

This clone was recorded a few times. This rearrangement joins TRBV29-1 to TRBJ1-1, with no clear D. The CDR3 consists of 11 residues. In germline, CDR1 is SQVTM, CDR2 ANQGSEA. The V gene lost 3 bases and the J gene lost 4 bases, with 6 bases spanning the gap. The CDR3, as DNA: TGCAGCGTTGATAGGACCACTGAAGCTTTCTTT. It yields the protein CSVDRTTEAFF.

There are a few counts of this clone. V gene TRBV4-1 combines with J gene TRBJ2-2, with unresolved D. The CDR3 has 15 amino acids. The V and J ends lost 3 bases and 3 bases respectively, with 11 bases between them. From germline, CDR1 is MGHRA and CDR2 YSYEKL. In nucleotides, the CDR3 is TGCGCCAGCAGCCAGCGCTCCCGTGACACCGGGGAGCTGTTTTTT. It is translated as CASSQRSRDTGELFF.

The V call is TRBV15, the J call TRBJ1-2, with D possibly TRBD1 on 5 matching bases. The germline V gene encodes CDR1 LNHNV and CDR2 YYDKDF (reference sequence). The V and J ends lost 0 bases and 5 bases respectively, with 16 bases between them. The CDR3 consists of 16 residues. The CDR3 region is CATSRDRVSGSYGYTF. CDR3 DNA sequence: TGTGCCACCAGCAGAGACAGGGTGAGCGGTAGTTATGGCTACACCTTC.

The rearrangement joins TRBV2 to TRBJ2-1, with D perhaps matching TRBD1 (6 bases). Between the trimmed V and J ends, which lost 1 base and 4 bases, there was a span of 11 bases. The CDR3 spans 15 residues. From germline, CDR1 is SNHLY and CDR2 FYNNEI. The chain's CDR3 is CASSEEGVGYNEQFF. The CDR3 DNA sequence: TGTGCCAGCAGTGAAGAGGGGGTAGGGTACAATGAGCAGTTCTTC.